One and the same sample provided the 12 T cell receptor beta chains below, sequenced in a study of cytomegalovirus exposure and HLA in healthy donors. PCR involved 60 Vbeta and 13 Jbeta primers. The protocol was immunoSEQ multiplex PCR, while the TCRdb copy is restricted to in-frame clones and leaves out a portion. The repertoire holds about 98,000 clones, with over 65% as singletons. The sequencing input was PBMCs. The receptors were gathered from a man aged 60 to 75 in good health and CMV-seropositive.

The V call is TRBV5-4, the J call TRBJ2-5; D possibly corresponds to TRBD1 (6 bases). The V end was cut by 3 bases, the J end by 5 bases, with 11 bases between. Germline CDR1 reads SGHNT; CDR2 reads YYREEE (reference sequence). This CDR3 spans 13 amino acids. The CDR3: CASSSQGPETQYF. The CDR3 DNA reads as TGTGCCAGCAGCTCGCAGGGGCCGGAGACCCAGTACTTC.

The chain uses TRBV19 and TRBJ2-1; TRBD1 matches 7 bases. V dropped 4 bases and J dropped 3; count of bases not matched to a gene: 6. Germline V CDR1 and CDR2: LNHDA, SQIVND (reference sequence). The CDR3 is 15 residues long. Written as DNA, the CDR3 is TGTGCCAGTAGTACCCTGGGACAGCTCTACAATGAGCAGTTCTTC. Translating it yields CASSTLGQLYNEQFF.

The chain joins TRBV13 to TRBJ2-1, with D unclear. V was trimmed by 4 bases and J by 7 bases, leaving 8 bases between them. The germline V gene has CDR1 PRHDT and CDR2 FYEKMQ (reference sequence). This CDR3 comprises 12 residues. CDR3 coding DNA: TGTGCCAGCAGCTCCCCTAGTAATGAGCAGTTCTTC. Protein: CASSSPSNEQFF.

The rearrangement uses TRBV6-5 and TRBJ1-2; tentative D call: TRBD1 (5 bases). Trimming removed 6 bases from V and 1 base from J, with 15 bases in between. Germline assignment: CDR1 MNHEY and CDR2 SVGAGI. This CDR3 is built from 15 residues. Written as DNA, the CDR3 is TGTGCCAGCAGAGCGACAGAGCGCCTTAACTATGGCTACACCTTC. This translates into CASRATERLNYGYTF.

The V and J genes are TRBV29-1 and TRBJ1-1; TRBD1 might be the D (5 bases). The germline CDR1 and CDR2 sequences are SQVTM and ANQGSEA. The CDR3 has 11 amino acids. V lost 1 base and J 10 bases, leaving 10 bases between the germline ends. The CDR3 is CSVEVPGGAFF. In nucleotides, the CDR3 is TGCAGCGTTGAAGTCCCCGGGGGAGCTTTCTTT.

The rearrangement links TRBV7-6 to TRBJ2-5; 8 bases are shared with TRBD1. J was trimmed by 5 bases and V by 6 bases; bases with no gene match: 8. The CDR3 runs to 14 residues. Germline V gene sequence: CDR1 SGHVS, CDR2 FNYEAQ. The CDR3: CASSLSGGVETQYF. The CDR3 region has the DNA TGTGCCAGCAGTCTGTCAGGGGGCGTCGAGACCCAGTACTTC. The full variable domain, with the rest looked up from reference TRBV7-6 and TRBJ2-5, is GAGVSQSPRYKVTKRGQDVALRCDPISGHVSLYWYRQALGQGPEFLTYFNYEAQQDKSGLPNDRFSAERPEGSISTLTIQRTEQRDSAMYRCASSLSGGVETQYFGPGTRLLVL.

This rearrangement joins TRBV9 to TRBJ1-3, with D hard to call. Germline CDR1 and CDR2: SGDLS and YYNGEE. The V end was cut by 4 bases, the J end by 8 bases, with 16 bases between. The CDR3 is 14 amino acids. This CDR3 reads CASSPRVAGDTIYF. DNA of the CDR3: TGTGCCAGCAGCCCCCGGGTGGCCGGCGACACCATATATTTT. The full variable domain, completed using reference TRBV9 and TRBJ1-3, is DSGVTQTPKHLITATGQRVTLRCSPRSGDLSVYWYQQSLDQGLQFLIQYYNGEERAKGNILERFSAQQFPDLHSELNLSSLELGDSALYFCASSPRVAGDTIYFGEGSWLTVV.

This chain links TRBV4-3 with TRBJ2-7; TRBD1 matches at 7 bases. From germline, CDR1 is LGHNA and CDR2 YSLEER. Germline trimming cut 1 base from V and 3 bases from J; bases unmatched to any gene: 6. CDR3 length: 15 amino acids. Here the CDR3 DNA reads TGCGCCAGCAGCCAAGTCCGGGCAGGGGGCTACGAGCAGTACTTC. Translation: CASSQVRAGGYEQYF.

The DNA of the CDR3 is TGTGCCAGCAGCTTACGTCAGGCAGGGGCCCACGAGCAGTACTTC. As protein: CASSLRQAGAHEQYF. The rearrangement links TRBV7-6 to TRBJ2-7; tentative D call: TRBD1 (6 bases). The CDR3 covers 15 residues. With 2 bases removed from V and 5 bases from J, the gap between germline ends came to 16 bases. Per germline, CDR1 SGHVS and CDR2 FNYEAQ. The variable domain in full, completed from reference TRBV7-6 and TRBJ2-7, reads GAGVSQSPRYKVTKRGQDVALRCDPISGHVSLYWYRQALGQGPEFLTYFNYEAQQDKSGLPNDRFSAERPEGSISTLTIQRTEQRDSAMYRCASSLRQAGAHEQYFGPGTRLTVT.

The V gene is TRBV6-1, the J gene TRBJ2-7; 8 bases fit TRBD1. Germline CDR1 reads MNHNS; CDR2 reads SASEGT. The CDR3 consists of 11 residues. The V segment lost 9 bases and the J segment 6 bases; nucleotides outside the gene matches: 4. CDR3 region: CASDRGGEQYF. CDR3 DNA: TGTGCCAGTGACAGGGGCGGCGAGCAGTACTTC.

The rearrangement uses TRBV9 and TRBJ2-5; a possible D gene is TRBD1 (6 bases). This CDR3 is 13 amino acids long. Germline V gene sequence: CDR1 SGDLS, CDR2 YYNGEE. V lost 4 bases and J lost 3, with 10 bases in between. The DNA for the CDR3 is TGTGCCAGCAGCCAGGACAGAGAAGAGACCCAGTACTTC. Protein: CASSQDREETQYF.

In this sample, this clone turned up once. The V and J genes are TRBV27 and TRBJ1-6, with D possibly being TRBD1 (6 bases). Germline CDR1 is MNHEY and CDR2 is SMNVEV (reference sequence). The ends were cut back, 7 bases at V and 3 bases at J, with 13 bases in the middle. CDR3 size: 15 residues. This chain's CDR3 is CASKRGGYYNSPLHF. The DNA for the CDR3 is TGTGCCAGCAAACGGGGGGGCTACTATAATTCACCCCTCCACTTT.